This record concerns one T cell receptor beta chain sequence. Germline-derived CDR1 and CDR2 are LGHNA and YNFKEQ. This CDR3 region has 15 residues. V was clipped by 5 bases and J by 5 bases, with 15 bases between them. Data came from immunoSEQ multiplex PCR; TCRdb stores just in-frame clones and leaves some out. The sample records fewer than 300,000 clones, roughly 88% being singletons. This record belongs to a study of blood T cell repertoires in COVID-19. The receptor was isolated from a woman aged 35 to 49 with acute COVID-19. This chain connects TRBV4-2 to TRBJ2-2; possibly TRBD2 for D (6 bases). The sequenced sample was PBMCs or T cells enriched from blood (not recorded which). CDR3 loop: CASSARLGTTGELFF. CDR3 DNA: TGTGCCAGCAGCGCCCGACTAGGGACTACCGGGGAGCTGTTTTTT.